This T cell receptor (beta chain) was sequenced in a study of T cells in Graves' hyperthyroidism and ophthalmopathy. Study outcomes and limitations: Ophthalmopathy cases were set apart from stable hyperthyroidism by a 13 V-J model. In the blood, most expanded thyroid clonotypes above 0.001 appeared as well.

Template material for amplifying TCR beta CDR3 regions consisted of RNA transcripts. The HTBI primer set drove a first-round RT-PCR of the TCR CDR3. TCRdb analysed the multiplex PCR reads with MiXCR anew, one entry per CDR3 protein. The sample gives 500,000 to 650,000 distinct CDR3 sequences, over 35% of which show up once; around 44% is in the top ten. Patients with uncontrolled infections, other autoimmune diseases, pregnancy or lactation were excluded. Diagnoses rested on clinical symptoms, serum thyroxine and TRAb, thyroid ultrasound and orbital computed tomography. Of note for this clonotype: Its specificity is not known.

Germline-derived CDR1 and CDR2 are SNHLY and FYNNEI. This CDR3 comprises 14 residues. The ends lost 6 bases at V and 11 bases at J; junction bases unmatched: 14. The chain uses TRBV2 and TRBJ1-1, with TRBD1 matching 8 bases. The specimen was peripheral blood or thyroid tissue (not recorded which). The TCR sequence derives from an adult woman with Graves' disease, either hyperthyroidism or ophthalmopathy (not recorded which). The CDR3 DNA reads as TGTGCCAGCAGGGGCCTTTGGACAGGGCTAACGGCTTTCTTT. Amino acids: CASRGLWTGLTAFF.